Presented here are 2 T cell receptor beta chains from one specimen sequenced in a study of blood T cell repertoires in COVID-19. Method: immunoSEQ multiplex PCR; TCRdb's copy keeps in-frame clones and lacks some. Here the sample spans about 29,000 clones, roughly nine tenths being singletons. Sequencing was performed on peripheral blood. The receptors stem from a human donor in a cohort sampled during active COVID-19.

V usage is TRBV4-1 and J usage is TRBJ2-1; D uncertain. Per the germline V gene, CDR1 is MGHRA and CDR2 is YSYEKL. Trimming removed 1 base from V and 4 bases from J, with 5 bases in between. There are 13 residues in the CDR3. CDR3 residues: CASSQGEYNEQFF. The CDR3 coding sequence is TGCGCCAGCAGCCAAGGAGAATACAATGAGCAGTTCTTC.

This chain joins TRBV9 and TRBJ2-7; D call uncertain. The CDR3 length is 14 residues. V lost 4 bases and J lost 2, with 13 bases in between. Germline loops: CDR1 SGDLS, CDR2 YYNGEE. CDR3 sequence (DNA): TGTGCCAGCAGCCCAATAGTTGTACCCTACGAGCAGTACTTC. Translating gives CASSPIVVPYEQYF.